This TCR beta chain was found in a study of identical twins. Study-wide results and caveats: While abundant cord blood beta clonotypes carried fewer insertions, memory repertoires showed no such pattern. In beta out-of-frame sequences, the excess sharing between twins was weaker.

This clonotype was seen more than once but under ten times. The antigen is unknown. One entry per CDR3 protein results from TCRdb running MiXCR on the 5' RACE reads. Of hundreds of thousands of distinct CDR3 sequences in the sample, about 12% were seen once. CDR1 and CDR2 from the germline V gene are MNHNS and SASEGT. This CDR3 spans 15 amino acids. The V gene end was trimmed by 6 bases and the J gene end by 2 bases; junction bases not matched to a gene: 6. The sample also formed part of further work on yellow fever vaccine responses in identical twins. That work adds: Reportedly, the T cell response mounted by twins to vaccine seemed partly convergent, partly personalized.

The sequencing sample was made of PBMCs. J is TRBJ2-3 and V is TRBV6-1; 9 bases line up with TRBD1. This receptor was identified in a woman aged 18 to 35 in good health. CDR3 nucleotide sequence: TGTGCCAGCAGGGGGGACAGGGTTGTCACAGATACGCAGTATTTT. This codes for CASRGDRVVTDTQYF.